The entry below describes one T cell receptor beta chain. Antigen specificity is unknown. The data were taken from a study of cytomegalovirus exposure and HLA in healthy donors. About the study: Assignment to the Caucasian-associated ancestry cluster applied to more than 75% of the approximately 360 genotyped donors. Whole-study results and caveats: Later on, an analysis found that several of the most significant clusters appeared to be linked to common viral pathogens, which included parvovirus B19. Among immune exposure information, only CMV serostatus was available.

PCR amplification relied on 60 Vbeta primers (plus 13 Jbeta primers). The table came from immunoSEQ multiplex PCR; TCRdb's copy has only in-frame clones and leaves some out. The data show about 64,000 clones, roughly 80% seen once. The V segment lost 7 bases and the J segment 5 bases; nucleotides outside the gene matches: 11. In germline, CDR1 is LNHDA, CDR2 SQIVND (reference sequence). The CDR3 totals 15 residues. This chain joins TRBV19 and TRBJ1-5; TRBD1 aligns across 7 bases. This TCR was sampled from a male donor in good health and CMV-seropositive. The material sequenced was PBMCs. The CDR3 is CASTETGRGYQPQHF. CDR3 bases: TGTGCCAGTACCGAGACAGGGAGAGGGTATCAGCCCCAGCATTTT.